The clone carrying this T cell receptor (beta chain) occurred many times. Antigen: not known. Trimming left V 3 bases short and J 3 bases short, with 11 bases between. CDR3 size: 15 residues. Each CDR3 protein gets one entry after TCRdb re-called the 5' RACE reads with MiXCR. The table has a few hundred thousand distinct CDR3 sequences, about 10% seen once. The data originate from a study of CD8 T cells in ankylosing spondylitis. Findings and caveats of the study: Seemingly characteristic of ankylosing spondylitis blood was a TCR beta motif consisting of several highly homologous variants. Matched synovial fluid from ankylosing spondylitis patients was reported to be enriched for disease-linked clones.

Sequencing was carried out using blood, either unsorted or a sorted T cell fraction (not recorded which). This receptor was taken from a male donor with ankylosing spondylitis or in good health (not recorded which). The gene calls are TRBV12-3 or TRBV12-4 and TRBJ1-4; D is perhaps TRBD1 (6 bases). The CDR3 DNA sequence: TGTGCCAGCAGTTTGGGGGGGCCGGCTAATGAAAAACTGTTTTTT. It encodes CASSLGGPANEKLFF.